One and the same sample provided the 24 T cell receptor beta chains below, sequenced in a study of CD8 T cells in ankylosing spondylitis. TCRdb reanalysed the 5' RACE reads using MiXCR and keeps one entry per CDR3 protein. The top ten hold 0.85% to 1.4% of the sample, which has around 340,000 distinct CDR3 sequences, 14% to 15% seen once. The material sequenced was blood, either unsorted or a sorted T cell fraction (not recorded which). The source of these receptors is a male donor with ankylosing spondylitis or in good health (not recorded which).

This sequence joins TRBV20-1 and TRBJ2-7; the D gene could be TRBD1 or TRBD2 (5 bases each). The V gene lost 6 bases and the J gene lost 4 bases, with 13 bases spanning the gap. Germline assignment: CDR1 DFQATT and CDR2 SNEGSKA (reference sequence). The CDR3 is made up of 12 amino acids. The CDR3 nucleotides are TGCAGTGCCCATGGTGGGGGATACGAGCAGTACTTC. Amino acids: CSAHGGGYEQYF.

This clonotype was detected many times. The J gene is TRBJ1-1, the V gene TRBV3-1, with unresolved D. The CDR3 is made up of 12 amino acids. Trimming took 2 bases from V and 6 from J, leaving 7 bases between them. Germline CDR1 reads LGHDT; CDR2 reads YNNKEL (reference sequence). CDR3 loop: CASSQRLAEAFF. The CDR3 DNA reads as TGTGCCAGCAGCCAAAGGTTAGCTGAAGCTTTCTTT.

V is TRBV19 and J is TRBJ1-1, with D uncertain. Per the germline V gene, CDR1 is LNHDA and CDR2 is SQIVND (reference sequence). Trimming pared 3 bases from V and 1 base from J, leaving 18 bases between. This CDR3 has 17 amino acids. The CDR3 DNA is TGTGCCAGTAGTATCTTCGTCATGGGTGAAGGGAACACTGAAGCTTTCTTT. Translated, it gives CASSIFVMGEGNTEAFF.

This clonotype was observed a handful of times. The chain combines TRBV12-3 or TRBV12-4 with TRBJ1-4, with 7 bases identical to TRBD1. CDR3 length: 14 residues. After removal of 8 bases from V and 11 bases from J, the junction contained 14 bases not matched to a gene. The CDR3 sequence: CASGSDRESGKLFF. CDR3 in DNA: TGTGCCAGCGGGTCCGACAGGGAAAGCGGGAAACTGTTTTTT.

In its sample, this clonotype was seen many times. The rearrangement joins TRBV12-3 or TRBV12-4 to TRBJ2-1; 7 nucleotides match TRBD2. The CDR3 spans 15 residues. V shed 5 bases, J shed 3 bases, and the junction held 7 bases outside the gene matches. CDR3 sequence: CASSPQRGLYNEQFF. CDR3 coding DNA: TGTGCCAGCAGTCCCCAGCGGGGCCTCTACAATGAGCAGTTCTTC.

This clonotype has a count of ten or more. The rearrangement joins TRBV6-1 to TRBJ2-3, with TRBD1 matching over 8 bases. The CDR3 spans 14 residues. Germline V CDR1 and CDR2: MNHNS, SASEGT. J gave up 1 base and V 7 bases, and 4 bases lay outside the gene matches. CDR3 in amino acids: CASTDRGGTDTQYF. CDR3 coding DNA: TGTGCCAGCACTGACAGGGGAGGCACAGATACGCAGTATTTT.

The chain joins TRBV7-6 to TRBJ2-1, with D possibly matching TRBD2 (6 bases). From germline, CDR1 is SGHVS and CDR2 FNYEAQ. Trimming pared 1 base from V and 6 bases from J, leaving 19 bases between. This CDR3 contains 17 residues. The CDR3 bases are TGTGCCAGCAGCTTAGAAAGTGCTAGCGTACGCGGCAATGAGCAGTTCTTC. It encodes CASSLESASVRGNEQFF.

Only a few counts were recorded for this clonotype. This chain joins TRBV5-6 and TRBJ2-1; 8 bases line up with TRBD1. Germline V gives CDR1 SGHDT, CDR2 YYEEEE. The CDR3 loop spans 12 amino acids. The V gene end was trimmed by 3 bases and the J gene end by 15 bases; junction bases not matched to a gene: 8. CDR3 region: CASSWNRDRPFF. The CDR3 DNA is TGTGCCAGCAGCTGGAACCGGGACAGGCCGTTCTTC.

Only a few counts were recorded for this clonotype. V gene TRBV27 combines with J gene TRBJ2-7; the D is unclear. Germline V gene lookup returns CDR1 MNHEY and CDR2 SMNVEV (reference sequence). The CDR3 has 10 residues. The V end lost 8 bases, the J end lost 5 bases, and 7 bases lay between the germline ends. The CDR3 loop reads CASGRNEQYF. CDR3 DNA sequence: TGTGCCAGCGGCAGGAACGAGCAGTACTTC.

The table lists this clonotype with a few counts. The CDR3: CSARGTLHEQYF. In DNA form, the CDR3 reads TGCAGTGCTAGAGGGACGCTTCACGAGCAGTACTTC. The chain carries TRBV20-1 and TRBJ2-7; no clear D gene. Trimming shortened V by 1 base and J by 5 bases, and 9 bases separated the two germline ends. The V gene's germline CDR1 is DFQATT and CDR2 SNEGSKA (reference sequence). CDR3 length equals 12 residues.

This sequence joins TRBV7-9 and TRBJ2-7; D uncertain. The V gene lost 0 bases and the J gene lost 2 bases, with 11 bases spanning the gap. Germline CDR1 reads SEHNR; CDR2 reads FQNEAQ (reference sequence). The CDR3 is made up of 15 amino acids. The CDR3 nucleotides read TGTGCCAGCAGCTTAGCCGGGCATTATACCTACGAGCAGTACTTC. Translated: CASSLAGHYTYEQYF.

This clonotype was observed a few times. The chain links TRBV6-1 to TRBJ1-5; D is uncertain. CDR3 length: 13 residues. The V gene lost 4 bases and the J gene lost 7 bases, with 11 bases spanning the gap. Germline assignment: CDR1 MNHNS and CDR2 SASEGT. In DNA form, the CDR3 reads TGTGCCAGCAGTGTAACTCAAAAACAGCCCCAGCATTTT. This translates into CASSVTQKQPQHF.

This chain connects TRBV6-1 to TRBJ2-1; 11 nucleotides line up with TRBD1. The J segment lost 9 bases and the V segment lost 6 bases, leaving 10 bases of the junction unmatched. CDR1 is MNHNS, CDR2 SASEGT, per germline. The CDR3 consists of 15 residues. The CDR3 spells CASSPRDRGFSEQFF. CDR3 DNA sequence: TGTGCCAGCAGCCCCCGGGACAGGGGGTTTAGTGAGCAGTTCTTC.

This clonotype was recorded at least ten times. This chain links TRBV30 with TRBJ1-1; D is unresolved. Germline lookup yields CDR1 GTSNPN and CDR2 SVGIG (reference sequence). The ends were cut back, 5 bases at V and 2 bases at J, with 12 bases in the middle. This CDR3 is 13 amino acids long. This CDR3 is CAWDHNANTEAFF. The DNA of the CDR3 is TGTGCCTGGGATCACAACGCCAACACTGAAGCTTTCTTT. Full variable domain (missing parts from reference TRBV30 and TRBJ1-1): SQTIHQWPATLVQPVGSPLSLECTVEGTSNPNLYWYRQAAGRGLQLLFYSVGIGQISSEVPQNLSASRPQDRQFILSSKKLLLSDSGFYLCAWDHNANTEAFFGQGTRLTVV.

This clonotype appeared a few times. The CDR3 protein is CASSPRAYSNQPQHF. The CDR3 coding sequence is TGTGCCAGCAGTCCCCGGGCCTATAGCAATCAGCCCCAGCATTTT. The rearrangement links TRBV12-3 or TRBV12-4 to TRBJ1-5; no clear D. V dropped 5 bases and J dropped 0 bases, with 11 bases sitting between them. This CDR3 has 15 residues.

This sequence joins TRBV20-1 and TRBJ2-1, with 8 bases that match TRBD1. The germline V gene encodes CDR1 DFQATT and CDR2 SNEGSKA (reference sequence). Trimming cost V 0 bases and J 4 bases; bases outside gene matches: 5. This CDR3 contains 15 residues. CDR3 amino acids: CSARDLQGVYNEQFF. In DNA, the CDR3 is TGCAGTGCTAGAGATCTACAGGGGGTGTACAATGAGCAGTTCTTC.

This chain connects TRBV3-1 to TRBJ2-1; TRBD2 matches at 7 bases. The germline V gene has CDR1 LGHDT and CDR2 YNNKEL (reference sequence). V lost 8 bases, J lost 4 bases, and 5 bases stayed unmatched. The CDR3 spans 13 residues. CDR3 DNA: TGTGCCAGCCAAGCGGGGCAATACAATGAGCAGTTCTTC. It translates to CASQAGQYNEQFF.

The genes are TRBV6-1 and TRBJ1-5; unclear D gene. This CDR3 has 13 amino acids. The ends were cut back, 8 bases at V and 6 bases at J, with 14 bases in the middle. CDR1 and CDR2 (germline): MNHNS, SASEGT. The CDR3 region is CASGPPRSQPQHF. CDR3 in DNA: TGTGCCAGCGGACCTCCGAGATCTCAGCCCCAGCATTTT.

The chain has TRBV7-8 and TRBJ2-7, with TRBD1 identical over 7 bases. V was pared by 5 bases and J by 0 bases, with 10 bases of the junction left unmatched. CDR3 length equals 16 residues. The V gene's germline CDR1 is SGHVS and CDR2 FQNEAQ. CDR3 in DNA: TGTGCCAGCAGCCCCACGAGGGGGCGAAGCTCCTACGAGCAGTACTTC. It encodes CASSPTRGRSSYEQYF.

This clonotype was recorded a few times. The chain uses TRBV20-1 and TRBJ1-6; TRBD1 matches at 9 bases. The CDR3 loop spans 14 amino acids. Germline V gene data show CDR1 as DFQATT and CDR2 as SNEGSKA (reference sequence). With V trimmed by 5 bases and J by 8 bases, 7 bases remained unmatched. In DNA form, the CDR3 reads TGCAGTGCTGCCCGGGACAGGGCAGATTCACCCCTCCACTTT. As protein: CSAARDRADSPLHF.

In its sample, this clonotype was seen a few times. The chain has TRBV3-1 and TRBJ2-3, with D possibly matching TRBD2 (6 bases). Germline CDR1 LGHDT, CDR2 YNNKEL (reference sequence). This CDR3 comprises 13 residues. Trimming took off 4 bases at V and 6 bases at J, with 11 bases between the two ends. The CDR3 sequence is CASSPGGADTQYF. CDR3 nucleotide sequence: TGTGCCAGCAGCCCCGGAGGGGCTGATACGCAGTATTTT.

This clonotype was counted at least ten times. The chain employs TRBV20-1 and TRBJ2-1, with a weak D call TRBD2 (6 bases). Germline CDR1 reads DFQATT; CDR2 reads SNEGSKA (reference sequence). The length of the CDR3 is 15 residues. V lost 0 bases, J lost 4 bases, and 13 bases lay in between. CDR3 sequence: CSARDAAGSYNEQFF. Written as DNA, the CDR3 is TGCAGTGCTAGAGATGCGGCGGGGTCATACAATGAGCAGTTCTTC.

This clonotype was seen repeatedly, ten times or more. This chain links TRBV20-1 with TRBJ1-4, with D hard to call. V lost 1 base to trimming and J lost 8 bases, with 11 bases between them. Germline V gives CDR1 DFQATT, CDR2 SNEGSKA (reference sequence). The CDR3 totals 13 residues. This CDR3 is CSARGAIAEKLFF. The CDR3 DNA is TGCAGTGCTAGAGGGGCAATCGCGGAAAAACTGTTTTTT.

The chain links TRBV20-1 to TRBJ2-3; D uncertain. Germline-derived CDR1 and CDR2 are DFQATT and SNEGSKA (reference sequence). V was shortened by 7 bases and J by 2 bases, with 10 bases between the two germline ends. The CDR3 covers 12 residues. The CDR3 DNA sequence: TGCAGTGGCTTGGTACACACAGATACGCAGTATTTT. Its translation is CSGLVHTDTQYF.